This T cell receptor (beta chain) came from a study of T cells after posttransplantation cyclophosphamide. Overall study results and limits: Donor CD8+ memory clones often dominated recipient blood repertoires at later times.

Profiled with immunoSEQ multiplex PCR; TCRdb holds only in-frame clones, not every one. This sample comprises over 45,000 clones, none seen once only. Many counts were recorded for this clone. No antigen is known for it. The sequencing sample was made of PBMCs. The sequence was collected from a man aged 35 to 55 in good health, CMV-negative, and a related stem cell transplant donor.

The DNA of the CDR3 is TGTGCCGGGATGACAGGAGACTCCTACGAGCAGTACTTC. It is translated as CAGMTGDSYEQYF. The rearrangement joins TRBV30 to TRBJ2-7, with a weak D call TRBD1 (6 bases). Per germline, CDR1 GTSNPN and CDR2 SVGIG (reference sequence). V lost 8 bases to trimming and J lost 0 bases, with 14 bases between them. The CDR3 covers 13 residues.